These 16 T cell receptor beta chains were all obtained from the same sample, sequenced in a study of blood T cell repertoires in COVID-19. The table came from immunoSEQ multiplex PCR; TCRdb's copy has only in-frame clones and leaves some out. The table includes around 47,000 clones, roughly 91% detected once. The sample was peripheral blood. These receptors came from a man in his forties or fifties with active COVID-19.

J is TRBJ2-5 and V is TRBV6-6, with 7 bases matching TRBD1. V gave up 5 bases and J gave up 4 bases; unmatched junction bases: 13. Germline V gene sequence: CDR1 MNHNY, CDR2 SVGAGI (reference sequence). The CDR3 has 16 amino acids. As DNA, the CDR3 is TGTGCCAGCAGTCCAACAGGGGCCGAGGAGAGAGAGACCCAGTACTTC. Translating gives CASSPTGAEERETQYF.

The CDR3 nucleotides are TGTGCCAGCAGGGGGACAGAAGAGACCCAGTACTTC. This encodes CASRGTEETQYF. The rearrangement uses TRBV21-1 and TRBJ2-5; TRBD1 is the table's D call and was not checked against the DNA. TRBV21-1 is noted as a pseudogene. The CDR3 is 12 amino acids.

The chain joins TRBV4-1 to TRBJ2-2; the match to TRBD2 covers 8 bases. The CDR3 covers 16 residues. Germline CDR1 MGHRA, CDR2 YSYEKL. Trimming removed 5 bases from V and 7 bases from J; junction bases left unmatched: 12. The CDR3: CASSFPGTRTGGELFF. The CDR3 DNA reads TGCGCCAGCAGCTTCCCCGGGACTAGAACAGGCGGGGAGCTGTTTTTT.

CDR3 protein: CAISGTVITYEQYF. In nucleotides, the CDR3 is TGTGCCATCAGTGGGACAGTTATCACCTACGAGCAGTACTTC. The chain has TRBV10-3 and TRBJ2-7, with a tentative D call TRBD1 (6 bases). This CDR3 is 14 amino acids long. Germline loops: CDR1 ENHRY, CDR2 SYGVKD. The V gene lost 4 bases and the J gene lost 2 bases, with 12 bases spanning the gap.

The chain recombines TRBV6-6 with TRBJ2-2, with 8 bases that match TRBD2. V was clipped by 2 bases and J by 5 bases; unmatched bases: 4. The CDR3 runs to 15 residues. CDR1 and CDR2 from the germline V gene are MNHNY and SVGAGI (reference sequence). CDR3 in amino acids: CASSYGPSGTGELFF. The CDR3 DNA sequence: TGTGCCAGCAGTTACGGGCCTAGCGGGACCGGGGAGCTGTTTTTT.

The rearrangement links TRBV2 to TRBJ2-3, with 10 bases that match TRBD2. J lost 1 base, V lost 6 bases, and 1 base had no gene match. The CDR3 covers 14 residues. Germline V gene lookup returns CDR1 SNHLY and CDR2 FYNNEI. In DNA form, the CDR3 reads TGTGCCAGCAGGGGGACTAGCGGCACAGATACGCAGTATTTT. Amino acid sequence: CASRGTSGTDTQYF.

A few counts support this clone. The chain couples TRBV18 to TRBJ1-5, with a weak D call TRBD1 (6 bases). The CDR3 sequence is 14 residues long. The V end lost 0 bases, the J end lost 3 bases, and 6 bases lay between the germline ends. Germline CDR1 KGHSH, CDR2 LQKENI. In DNA form, the CDR3 reads TGTGCCAGCTCACCACCGGGACACAATCAGCCCCAGCATTTT. Its translation: CASSPPGHNQPQHF.

The rearrangement joins TRBV5-4 to TRBJ2-1, with 12 bases matching TRBD2. The CDR3 spans 16 residues. Per germline, CDR1 SGHNT and CDR2 YYREEE (reference sequence). V lost 2 bases, J lost 6 bases, and 6 bases stayed unmatched. CDR3 sequence (DNA): TGTGCCAGCAGCTTCCCTAGCGGGAGGGTAGCCAATGAGCAGTTCTTC. This encodes CASSFPSGRVANEQFF. The full variable domain, rest sourced from reference TRBV5-4 and TRBJ2-1, is ETGVTQSPTHLIKTRGQQVTLRCSSQSGHNTVSWYQQALGQGPQFIFQYYREEENGRGNFPPRFSGLQFPNYSSELNVNALELDDSALYLCASSFPSGRVANEQFFGPGTRLTVL.

J is TRBJ2-3 and V is TRBV6-1; TRBD2 matches at 10 bases. V lost 4 bases to trimming and J lost 3 bases; unmatched junction nucleotides: 10. The CDR3 is 17 amino acids. The germline V gene encodes CDR1 MNHNS and CDR2 SASEGT. CDR3 amino acids: CASSAGSGGMSTDTQYF. CDR3 DNA sequence: TGTGCCAGCAGTGCGGGTAGCGGGGGGATGAGTACAGATACGCAGTATTTT.

This chain uses TRBV12-5 with TRBJ2-2; the match to TRBD2 covers 7 bases. The V gene's germline CDR1 is LGHNT and CDR2 FRNRAP. There are 15 residues in the CDR3. Trimming cost V 1 base and J 6 bases; bases outside gene matches: 5. The CDR3 DNA reads as TGTGCTAGTGGTTTGGGGGCGGGGGTGTCCGGGGAGCTGTTTTTT. Its translation is CASGLGAGVSGELFF.

The chain links TRBV7-8 to TRBJ2-7; 7 positions agree with TRBD1. Germline loops: CDR1 SGHVS, CDR2 FQNEAQ. Trimming at V came to 5 bases and at J to 2 bases, leaving 3 bases not matched to a gene. This CDR3 has 13 residues. The CDR3 DNA reads TGTGCCAGCAGCCTGGGACAGCCCTACGAGCAGTACTTC. Residues: CASSLGQPYEQYF.

The chain couples TRBV4-3 to TRBJ1-4; no clear D. The CDR3 totals 15 residues. Germline CDR1 is LGHNA and CDR2 is YSLEER. V was clipped by 0 bases and J by 9 bases, with 14 bases between them. The DNA of the CDR3 is TGCGCCAGCAGCCAAGAGGTCACCGGGAGGAAAAAACTGTTTTTT. Protein sequence: CASSQEVTGRKKLFF.

J is TRBJ2-1 and V is TRBV7-2; 7 bases are a match to TRBD1. This CDR3 contains 15 residues. Germline values: CDR1 SGHTA, CDR2 FQGNSA. Losses at the gene ends were 1 base for V and 4 bases for J; bases not matched to a gene: 4. CDR3 amino acids: CASSLGTGRYNEQFF. CDR3 nucleotide sequence: TGTGCCAGCAGCTTAGGGACAGGTAGATACAATGAGCAGTTCTTC. The full variable domain, rest sourced from reference TRBV7-2 and TRBJ2-1, is GAGVSQSPSNKVTEKGKDVELRCDPISGHTALYWYRQSLGQGLEFLIYFQGNSAPDKSGLPSDRFSAERTGGSVSTLTIQRTQQEDSAVYLCASSLGTGRYNEQFFGPGTRLTVL.

V gene TRBV18 combines with J gene TRBJ1-4; a weak D match, TRBD1 (5 bases). The CDR3 contains 16 residues. V lost 6 bases and J lost 0, with 14 bases in between. Germline V gene lookup returns CDR1 KGHSH and CDR2 LQKENI. The CDR3: CASSRTRSSTNEKLFF. The DNA of the CDR3 is TGTGCCAGCTCGAGGACACGATCCTCAACTAATGAAAAACTGTTTTTT.

V and J are TRBV4-2 and TRBJ1-1, with D unresolved. This CDR3 has 14 amino acids. CDR1 and CDR2 (germline): LGHNA, YNFKEQ. Trimming pared 0 bases from V and 4 bases from J, leaving 9 bases between. The CDR3 spells CASSQDRTATEAFF. The CDR3 DNA sequence: TGTGCCAGCAGCCAAGATAGGACTGCCACTGAAGCTTTCTTT.

The chain joins TRBV24-1 to TRBJ2-7; D perhaps matches TRBD2 (6 bases). The germline V gene encodes CDR1 KGHDR and CDR2 SFDVKD. The CDR3 has 18 residues. V was clipped by 1 base and J by 0 bases, with 18 bases between them. CDR3 sequence: CATSDFPGAGPISYEQYF. The DNA for the CDR3 is TGTGCCACCAGTGATTTCCCGGGTGCGGGGCCCATCTCCTACGAGCAGTACTTC.